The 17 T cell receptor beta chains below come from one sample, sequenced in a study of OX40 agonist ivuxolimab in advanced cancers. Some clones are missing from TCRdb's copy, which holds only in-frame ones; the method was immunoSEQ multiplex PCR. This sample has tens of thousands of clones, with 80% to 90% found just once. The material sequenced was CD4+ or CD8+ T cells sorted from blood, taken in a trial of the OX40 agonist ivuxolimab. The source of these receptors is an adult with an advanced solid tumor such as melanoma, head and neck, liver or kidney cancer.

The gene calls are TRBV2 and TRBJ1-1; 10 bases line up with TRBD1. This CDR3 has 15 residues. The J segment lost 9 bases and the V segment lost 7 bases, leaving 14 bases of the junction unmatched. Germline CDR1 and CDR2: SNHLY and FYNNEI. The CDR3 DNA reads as TGTGCCAGCATGGTAGTCTGGACAGGGGGGCCGAAAGCTTTCTTT. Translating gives CASMVVWTGGPKAFF.

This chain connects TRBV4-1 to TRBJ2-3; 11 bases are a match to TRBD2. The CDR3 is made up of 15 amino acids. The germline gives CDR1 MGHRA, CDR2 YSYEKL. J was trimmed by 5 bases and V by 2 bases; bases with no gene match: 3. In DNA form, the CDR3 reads TGCGCCAGCAGCCAAACTAGCGGGGGCCTAGATACGCAGTATTTT. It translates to CASSQTSGGLDTQYF.

The CDR3 DNA is TGTGCCAGCATCACGTATCAAGACCAAATCTACAATGAGCAGTTCTTC. Translated, it gives CASITYQDQIYNEQFF. V gene TRBV5-6 combines with J gene TRBJ2-1, with D unresolved. V gave up 6 bases and J gave up 3 bases, with 19 bases separating them. Germline CDR1 is SGHDT and CDR2 is YYEEEE. This CDR3 has 16 residues.

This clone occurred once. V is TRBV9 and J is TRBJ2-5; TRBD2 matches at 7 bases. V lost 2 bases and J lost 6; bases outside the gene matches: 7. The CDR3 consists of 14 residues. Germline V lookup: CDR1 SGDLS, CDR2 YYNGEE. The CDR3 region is CASSVGSGEQTQYF. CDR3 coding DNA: TGTGCCAGCAGCGTTGGGAGCGGGGAACAGACCCAGTACTTC.

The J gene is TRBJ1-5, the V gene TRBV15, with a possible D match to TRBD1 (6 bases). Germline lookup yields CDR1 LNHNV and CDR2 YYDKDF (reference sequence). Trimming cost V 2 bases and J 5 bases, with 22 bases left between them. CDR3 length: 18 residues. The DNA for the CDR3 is TGTGCCACCAGCAGAACCTCAGTGGCTGACAGGAAATATCAGCCCCAGCATTTT. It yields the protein CATSRTSVADRKYQPQHF.

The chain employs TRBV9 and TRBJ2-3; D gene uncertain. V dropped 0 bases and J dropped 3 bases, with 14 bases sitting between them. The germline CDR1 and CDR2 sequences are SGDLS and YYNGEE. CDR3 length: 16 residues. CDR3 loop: CASSVEGIVRTDTQYF. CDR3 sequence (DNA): TGTGCCAGCAGCGTAGAAGGTATAGTAAGGACAGATACGCAGTATTTT.

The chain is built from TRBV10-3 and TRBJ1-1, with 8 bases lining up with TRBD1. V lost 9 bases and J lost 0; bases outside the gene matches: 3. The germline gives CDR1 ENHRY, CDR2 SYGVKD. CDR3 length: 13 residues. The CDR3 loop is CAIRDRMNTEAFF. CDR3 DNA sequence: TGTGCCATAAGGGACAGGATGAACACTGAAGCTTTCTTT.

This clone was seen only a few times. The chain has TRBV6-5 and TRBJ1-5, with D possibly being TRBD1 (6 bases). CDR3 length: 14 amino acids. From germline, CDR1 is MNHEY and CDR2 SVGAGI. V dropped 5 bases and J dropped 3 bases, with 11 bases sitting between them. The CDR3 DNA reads TGTGCCAGCAGTCCTCGGACAGTCAATCAGCCCCAGCATTTT. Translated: CASSPRTVNQPQHF.

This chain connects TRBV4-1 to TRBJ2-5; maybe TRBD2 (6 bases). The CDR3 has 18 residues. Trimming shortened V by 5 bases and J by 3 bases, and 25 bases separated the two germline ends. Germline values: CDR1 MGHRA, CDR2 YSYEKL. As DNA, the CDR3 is TGCGCCAGCAGCGGACGGAGGGATAGCAGTTGGGTAGAAGAGACCCAGTACTTC. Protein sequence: CASSGRRDSSWVEETQYF.

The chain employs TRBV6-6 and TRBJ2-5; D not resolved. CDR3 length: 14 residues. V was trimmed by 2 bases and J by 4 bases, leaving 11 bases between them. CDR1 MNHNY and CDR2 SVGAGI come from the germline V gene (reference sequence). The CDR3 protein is CASSYRPDGETQYF. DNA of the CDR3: TGTGCCAGCAGTTACCGTCCGGACGGAGAGACCCAGTACTTC.

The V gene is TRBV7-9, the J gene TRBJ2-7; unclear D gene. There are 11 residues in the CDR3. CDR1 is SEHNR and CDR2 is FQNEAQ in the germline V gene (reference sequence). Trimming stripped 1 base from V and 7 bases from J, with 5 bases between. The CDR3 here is CASSLGEEQYF. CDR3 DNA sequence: TGTGCCAGCAGCTTAGGAGAGGAGCAGTACTTC.

Here the CDR3 reads CASSYGGGFYGYTF. Here the CDR3 DNA reads TGTGCCAGCAGTTACGGCGGGGGCTTCTATGGCTACACCTTC. V is TRBV6-6 and J is TRBJ1-2; a weak D match, TRBD1 (6 bases). Germline values: CDR1 MNHNY, CDR2 SVGAGI (reference sequence). Trimming shortened V by 2 bases and J by 4 bases, and 11 bases separated the two germline ends. This CDR3 has 14 residues.

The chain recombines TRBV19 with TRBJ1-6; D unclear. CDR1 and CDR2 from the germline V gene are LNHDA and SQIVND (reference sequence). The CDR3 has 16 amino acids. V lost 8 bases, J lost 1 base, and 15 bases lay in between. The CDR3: CASRPRLASYNSPLHF. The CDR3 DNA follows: TGTGCCAGTCGTCCCAGGTTAGCGTCCTATAATTCACCCCTCCACTTT.

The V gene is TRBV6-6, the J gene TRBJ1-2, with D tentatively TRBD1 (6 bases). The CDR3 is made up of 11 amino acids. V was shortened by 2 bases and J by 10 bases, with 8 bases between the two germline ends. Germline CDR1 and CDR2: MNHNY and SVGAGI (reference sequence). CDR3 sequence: CASSYQGPYTF. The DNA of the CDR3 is TGTGCCAGCAGTTACCAGGGGCCCTACACCTTC.

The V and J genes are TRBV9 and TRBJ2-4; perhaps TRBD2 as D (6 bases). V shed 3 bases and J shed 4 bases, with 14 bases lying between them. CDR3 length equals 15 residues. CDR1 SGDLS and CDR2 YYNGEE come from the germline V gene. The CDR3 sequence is CASSASGLGKNIQYF. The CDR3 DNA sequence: TGTGCCAGCAGCGCCTCGGGACTGGGGAAAAACATTCAGTACTTC.

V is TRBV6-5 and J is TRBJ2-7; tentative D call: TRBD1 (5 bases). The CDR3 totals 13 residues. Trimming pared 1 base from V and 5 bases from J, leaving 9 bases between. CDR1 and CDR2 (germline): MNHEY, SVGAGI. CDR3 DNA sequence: TGTGCCAGCAGTTACTACCAGGGCAACGAGCAGTACTTC. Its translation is CASSYYQGNEQYF.

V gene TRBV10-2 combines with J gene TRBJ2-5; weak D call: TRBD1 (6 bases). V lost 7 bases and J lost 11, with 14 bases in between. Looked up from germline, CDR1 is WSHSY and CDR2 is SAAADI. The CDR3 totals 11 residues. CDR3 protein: CASIGGGEQYF. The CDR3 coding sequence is TGCGCCAGCATAGGGGGTGGGGAGCAGTACTTC.